This is a list of T cell receptor beta chains from one sample in a study of cytomegalovirus exposure and HLA in healthy donors. The protocol was immunoSEQ multiplex PCR, while the TCRdb copy is restricted to in-frame clones and leaves out a portion. Of around 200,000 clones listed, roughly 84% are singletons. Source material: PBMCs. The receptors were gathered from a girl aged 2-10 years in good health and CMV-seropositive. The CDR3 runs from the conserved cysteine through the conserved F or W. The D gene is left open where the match is weak. Not all rows give a size; the values are once, few, many and, for expanded clones, a class.

TGTGCCAGCAGCTCGTTAGCGGGGAACTACGAGCAGTACTTC	CASSSLAGNYEQYF	-	TRBD2	TRBV11-3	TRBJ2-7
TGTGCCAGCAGTTTCCCTCAGGGGGCCAAAAACATTCAGTACTTC	CASSFPQGAKNIQYF	-	-	TRBV28	TRBJ2-4
TGTGCCTGGACCAGGGGAAGGAAGACTGAAGCTTTCTTT	CAWTRGRKTEAFF	-	-	TRBV30	TRBJ1-1
TGTGCCAGCAGTGTGGTAAAGGGGAATGAGCAGTTCTTC	CASSVVKGNEQFF	-	-	TRBV6-1	TRBJ2-1
TGTGCCAGCAGTCAGACCCTAGCGGGGGGCTCCTACAATGAGCAGTTCTTC	CASSQTLAGGSYNEQFF	-	TRBD2	TRBV6-4	TRBJ2-1
TGTGCCAGCACGAATACGGGGGACTATGGCTACACCTTC	CASTNTGDYGYTF	-	-	TRBV2	TRBJ1-2
TGTGCCAGCAGCTTAGGCCCAGGGAACTATGGCTACACCTTC	CASSLGPGNYGYTF	-	-	TRBV11-2	TRBJ1-2
TGTGCCAGTAGTATAGCACTGGGTGGGGGCTACTATGGCTACACCTTC	CASSIALGGGYYGYTF	-	-	TRBV19	TRBJ1-2
TGTGCCAGCAGCCAAGACAGGGCCCAGCAGCCCCAGCATTTT	CASSQDRAQQPQHF	few	TRBD1	TRBV2	TRBJ1-5
TGTGCCAGCAGTCCCCAAGGGGTACTTGCTAATGAAAAACTGTTTTTT	CASSPQGVLANEKLFF	-	-	TRBV25-1	TRBJ1-4
TGTGCCAGCAGCGCGTATCTCGAGTCAGGGATGGCCTATGGCTACACCTTC	CASSAYLESGMAYGYTF	-	-	TRBV9	TRBJ1-2
TGTGCCAGCAGCGCCCCACCTAGCGGGAGTAAGTACAATGAGCAGTTCTTC	CASSAPPSGSKYNEQFF	-	TRBD2	TRBV9	TRBJ2-1
TGTGCCAGCAGCGTAGAGGGAGGGATAGATACGCAGTATTTT	CASSVEGGIDTQYF	-	TRBD2	TRBV9	TRBJ2-3
TGTGCCAGCAGCAACACTACTTACGAGCAGTACTTC	CASSNTTYEQYF	-	-	TRBV7-3	TRBJ2-7
TGTGCCAGTAGTAGGACAGAGTCCTACAATGAGCAGTTCTTC	CASSRTESYNEQFF	-	-	TRBV19	TRBJ2-1
TGTGCCAGTAATTTGGGGGCTTCAGGGGAGAACTATGGCTACACCTTC	CASNLGASGENYGYTF	-	-	TRBV19	TRBJ1-2
TGTGCCAGCAGCTTCCCGGGGGGCCAAGGGAATGAGCAGTTCTTC	CASSFPGGQGNEQFF	-	-	TRBV5-4	TRBJ2-1
TGCAGCGCTGGGGCGGGACAGACCTACGAGCAGTACTTC	CSAGAGQTYEQYF	once	-	TRBV29-1	TRBJ2-7
TGTGCCAGCAGCTCTCCGGGGTCACCCCTCCACTTT	CASSSPGSPLHF	-	-	TRBV5-4	TRBJ1-6
TGCGCCAGCAGCTTGGACAGGGTTCCGAGCACTGAAGCTTTCTTT	CASSLDRVPSTEAFF	-	-	TRBV5-1	TRBJ1-1
TGTGCCAGCAGCTTGGAGGCTAGAGCAGGGGGCACAGATACGCAGTATTTT	CASSLEARAGGTDTQYF	-	-	TRBV5-6	TRBJ2-3
TGCAGCGTTGTGAGCGAGGGCCGGGTCTACTCCTACGAGCAGTACTTC	CSVVSEGRVYSYEQYF	-	-	TRBV29-1	TRBJ2-7
TGTGCCTGGAGTGTCGTCCCGTCGAACACTGAAGCTTTCTTT	CAWSVVPSNTEAFF	-	-	TRBV30	TRBJ1-1
TGTGCCAGCAGCCAAGAGGGGAGCATTTGGCTTGGGAGAACCCAGTACTTC	CASSQEGSIWLGRTQYF	-	-	TRBV14	TRBJ2-5
TGTGCCAGTAGTATCGGGGGGAACACTGAAGCTTTCTTT	CASSIGGNTEAFF	-	-	TRBV19	TRBJ1-1
TGTGCCAGTACCCAAAATCCCTGGCACAGAAATCAGCCCCAGCATTTT	CASTQNPWHRNQPQHF	-	-	TRBV19	TRBJ1-5
TGCGCCAGCGCGGACAGGGGATGGGGAACTGAAGCTTTCTTT	CASADRGWGTEAFF	-	TRBD1	TRBV10-2	TRBJ1-1
TGTGCCTGGGCGACAGGGGCAACTAATGAAAAACTGTTTTTT	CAWATGATNEKLFF	-	TRBD1	TRBV30	TRBJ1-4
TGCGCCAGCAGCTTGGGACAGGGGGCCAACGAGCAGTACTTC	CASSLGQGANEQYF	-	TRBD1	TRBV5-1	TRBJ2-7
TGTGCCAGCAGTTTGGGGAGACTAGCGGGAGAGGAAGAGCAGTACTTC	CASSLGRLAGEEEQYF	-	TRBD2	TRBV28	TRBJ2-7
TGTGCCAGCAGCCCGAAGGTAGCGGGGGGGTACGAGCAGTACTTC	CASSPKVAGGYEQYF	once	TRBD2	TRBV5-4	TRBJ2-7
TGTGCCAGCCGCGGTTGGTGGGAGTACCAAGAGACCCAGTACTTC	CASRGWWEYQETQYF	once	-	TRBV5-6	TRBJ2-5
TGTGCCAGCAGTTTAAATGCCGGGACAGGGGGGGGCGAGCAGTACTTC	CASSLNAGTGGGEQYF	-	TRBD1	TRBV27	TRBJ2-7
TGTGCCAGCAGTGAAATCCCCCGTAGAAGTTCGGGGCAGTTCTTC	CASSEIPRRSSGQFF	once	-	TRBV2	TRBJ2-1
TGCGCCAGCAGCACGGCCGGGACAGGGGATAACTATGGCTACACCTTC	CASSTAGTGDNYGYTF	-	TRBD1	TRBV5-1	TRBJ1-2
TGCGCCAGCAGCCAAGATGGGCAAGGGGGCACCGATTCAGGAAACACCATATATTTT	CASSQDGQGGTDSGNTIYF	-	TRBD1	TRBV4-1	TRBJ1-3
TGTGCCAGTAGTGCGGGGGGGACAGTAAACACTGAAGCTTTCTTT	CASSAGGTVNTEAFF	-	TRBD1	TRBV19	TRBJ1-1
TGTGCCAGCAGTGAAGAGGGGACTAGCGGGATCGATGAGCAGTTCTTC	CASSEEGTSGIDEQFF	few	TRBD2	TRBV6-1	TRBJ2-1
TGTGCCAGCAGTGAATTGGCGGGGGGGAGCCACAATGAGCAGTTCTTC	CASSELAGGSHNEQFF	-	TRBD2	TRBV6-1	TRBJ2-1
TGTGCCACGCGGACTAGCGGGGGAGAAAATACGCAGTATTTT	CATRTSGGENTQYF	-	TRBD2	TRBV5-6	TRBJ2-3